This T cell receptor beta chain was profiled in a study of blood T cell repertoires in COVID-19. Study overall: Specimens from acute and convalescent COVID-19 originated in the United States, Italy and Spain. In each case, the material was cDNA or gDNA derived from T cells, B-cell-depleted T cells, or PBMCs.

In the original workflow: Scientists estimated how many nucleated cells there were by amplifying reference gene primers. Sequencing used immunoSEQ multiplex PCR; TCRdb keeps in-frame clones, though not all of them. V, J and clone size are those of that table, while D and trimming were read from the DNA. The sample yields fewer than 250,000 clones, 86% seen once. There are 13 residues in the CDR3. Germline V gene data show CDR1 as SGHRS and CDR2 as YFSETQ. The ends were cut back, 4 bases at V and 2 bases at J, with 9 bases in the middle. The sequence came from a woman aged 80 or over with COVID-19, enrolled during active disease. This sequence joins TRBV5-1 and TRBJ1-2; unclear D gene. The specimen was peripheral blood. The CDR3 DNA sequence: TGCGCCAGCAGCCTTAACCTAAACTATGGCTACACCTTC. Encoded protein: CASSLNLNYGYTF.